This TCR beta chain was sequenced during a study of T cells after yellow fever vaccination. In making TCR cDNA, 5'RACE template switching added a universal primer site and UMIs to it. TCRdb re-analysed the 5' RACE reads in MiXCR, keeping a single row per CDR3 protein. This sample has around 360,000 distinct CDR3 sequences, with about 9.9% found just once. The CDR3 spans 12 residues. V lost 3 bases and J 5 bases, leaving 7 bases between the germline ends. This clonotype was counted between two and nine times. This sequence joins TRBV12-3 or TRBV12-4 and TRBJ2-5; D is uncertain. The TCR was taken from a man aged 18 to 29 who received the YFV17D yellow fever vaccine. Sample: PBMCs, taken on the day of the first yellow fever vaccination. CDR3 protein: CASSFSMETQYF. The DNA of the CDR3 is TGTGCCAGCAGTTTCTCGATGGAGACCCAGTACTTC.